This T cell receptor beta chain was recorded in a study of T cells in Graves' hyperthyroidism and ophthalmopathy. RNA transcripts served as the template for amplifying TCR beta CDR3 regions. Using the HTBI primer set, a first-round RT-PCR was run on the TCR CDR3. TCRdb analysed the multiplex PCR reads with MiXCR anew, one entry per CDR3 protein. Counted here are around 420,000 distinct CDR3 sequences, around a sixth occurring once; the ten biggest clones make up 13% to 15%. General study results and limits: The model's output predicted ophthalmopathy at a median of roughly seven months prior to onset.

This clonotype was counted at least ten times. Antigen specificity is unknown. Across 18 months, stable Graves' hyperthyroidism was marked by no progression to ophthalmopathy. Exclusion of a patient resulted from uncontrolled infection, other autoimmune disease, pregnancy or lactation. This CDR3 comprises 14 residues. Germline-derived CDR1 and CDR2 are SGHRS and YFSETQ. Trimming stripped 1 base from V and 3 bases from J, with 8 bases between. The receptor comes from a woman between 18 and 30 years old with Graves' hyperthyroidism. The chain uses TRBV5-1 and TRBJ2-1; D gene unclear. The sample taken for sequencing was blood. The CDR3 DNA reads TGCGCCAGCAGCTTGTTGACTTACTACAATGAGCAGTTCTTC. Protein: CASSLLTYYNEQFF.